The 19 T cell receptor beta chains below were found in one sample sequenced in a study of T cell responses to AZD1222 COVID-19 vaccine. The data were produced by immunoSEQ multiplex PCR, yet TCRdb's version contains in-frame clones alone and is incomplete. The sample has 99,000 or so clones, 89% seen once. The sample here was peripheral blood, taken 28 days after the second AZD1222 dose. These receptors were obtained from an adult who received the AZD1222 COVID-19 vaccine.

The rearrangement joins TRBV2 to TRBJ2-2; 7 bases line up with TRBD1. This CDR3 region has 14 residues. Unmatched junction bases numbered 7, after V lost 8 bases and J lost 4 bases. The germline V gene encodes CDR1 SNHLY and CDR2 FYNNEI. The CDR3 is CASRQGESTGELFF. The DNA of the CDR3 is TGTGCCAGCCGTCAGGGGGAGAGCACCGGGGAGCTGTTTTTT. Full variable domain (outside the CDR3, taken from reference TRBV2 and TRBJ2-2): EPEVTQTPSHQVTQMGQEVILRCVPISNHLYFYWYRQILGQKVEFLVSFYNNEISEKSEIFDDQFSVERPDGSNFTLKIRSTKLEDSAMYFCASRQGESTGELFFGEGSRLTVL.

The gene calls are TRBV7-9 and TRBJ2-7, with D tentatively TRBD2 (6 bases). The CDR3 covers 13 residues. V dropped 7 bases and J dropped 1 base, with 11 bases sitting between them. The germline gives CDR1 SEHNR, CDR2 FQNEAQ (reference sequence). This CDR3 reads CASTRRGSYEQYF. The CDR3 DNA is TGTGCCAGCACCCGGCGGGGTTCCTACGAGCAGTACTTC.

This chain connects TRBV7-2 to TRBJ2-2; a possible D gene is TRBD2 (5 bases). Germline CDR1 reads SGHTA; CDR2 reads FQGNSA. The CDR3 contains 14 residues. V was clipped by 1 base and J by 6 bases, with 9 bases between them. The CDR3 DNA reads as TGTGCCAGCAGCTTAGATTATAGCGCCGGGGAGCTGTTTTTT. Protein sequence: CASSLDYSAGELFF.

V gene TRBV10-3 combines with J gene TRBJ1-1, with no clear D. The CDR3 runs 14 residues. Looked up from germline, CDR1 is ENHRY and CDR2 is SYGVKD. V shed 0 bases and J shed 3 bases, with 8 bases lying between them. The chain's CDR3 is CAISESLGYTEAFF. The CDR3, as DNA: TGTGCCATCAGTGAGTCGCTAGGGTACACTGAAGCTTTCTTT.

This clone came up a few times. This rearrangement joins TRBV5-8 to TRBJ2-1; 9 positions match TRBD2. Germline CDR1 is SGHTS and CDR2 is YDEGEE. The CDR3 loop spans 15 amino acids. The V segment lost 2 bases and the J segment 9 bases; nucleotides outside the gene matches: 9. The chain's CDR3 is CASSFQSGLATEQFF. The DNA for the CDR3 is TGTGCCAGCAGCTTCCAATCAGGACTAGCGACTGAGCAGTTCTTC.

This clone was observed a handful of times. V and J are TRBV19 and TRBJ2-2; D may correspond to TRBD1 or TRBD2 (5 bases each). This CDR3 has 13 residues. V was shortened by 6 bases and J by 8 bases, with 13 bases between the two germline ends. Germline V lookup: CDR1 LNHDA, CDR2 SQIVND (reference sequence). The CDR3 DNA sequence: TGTGCCAGTAGCGGGACGGGGTCGGGGGAGCTGTTTTTT. Its translation: CASSGTGSGELFF.

V and J are TRBV27 and TRBJ2-5; D not certain. CDR3 length equals 14 residues. Germline values: CDR1 MNHEY, CDR2 SMNVEV (reference sequence). V gave up 2 bases and J gave up 4 bases, with 11 bases separating them. The CDR3 loop is CASSLRPASETQYF. CDR3 nucleotides: TGTGCCAGCAGTTTAAGGCCAGCCTCAGAGACCCAGTACTTC.

The V call is TRBV13, the J call TRBJ2-1, with 8 bases lining up with TRBD1. V lost 1 base and J lost 6; bases outside the gene matches: 2. The CDR3 length is 14 residues. CDR1 is PRHDT and CDR2 is FYEKMQ in the germline V gene (reference sequence). The CDR3 nucleotides are TGTGCCAGCAGCTTAGCTGACAGGGGCAATGAGCAGTTCTTC. This gives the protein CASSLADRGNEQFF.

The gene calls are TRBV11-2 and TRBJ2-2, with D uncertain. V lost 2 bases and J lost 2, with 9 bases in between. The germline V gene encodes CDR1 SGHAT and CDR2 FQNNGV. This CDR3 spans 15 amino acids. CDR3 bases: TGTGCCAGCAGCTTATGGCGACTTAACACCGGGGAGCTGTTTTTT. Translated: CASSLWRLNTGELFF.

This clone has more than one count but fewer than ten. The V and J genes are TRBV5-5 and TRBJ2-1; TRBD1 aligns across 7 bases. Germline loops: CDR1 SGHKS, CDR2 YYEKEE (reference sequence). This CDR3 is 15 amino acids long. Trimming took 7 bases from V and 9 from J; bases not matched to a gene: 16. The CDR3 loop reads CASGQAVAPGVEQFF. CDR3 in DNA: TGTGCCAGCGGACAGGCAGTAGCCCCAGGGGTTGAGCAGTTCTTC.

This chain uses TRBV28 with TRBJ1-4; D is perhaps TRBD1 (6 bases). Between the trimmed V and J ends, which lost 4 bases and 8 bases, there was a span of 14 bases. Germline assignment: CDR1 MDHEN and CDR2 SYDVKM. The CDR3 length is 14 residues. CDR3 sequence: CASSSNPGVEKLFF. CDR3 DNA sequence: TGTGCCAGCAGTTCCAACCCAGGGGTAGAAAAACTGTTTTTT.

Only a few counts were recorded for this clone. The chain couples TRBV6-5 to TRBJ1-2; D remains ambiguous. The germline V gene has CDR1 MNHEY and CDR2 SVGAGI. This CDR3 is 14 amino acids long. V lost 2 bases and J lost 8, with 15 bases in between. The CDR3 DNA follows: TGTGCCAGCAGTTACCCCGGAGTTGGCGAAGGCTACACCTTC. Protein product: CASSYPGVGEGYTF.

This clone showed up just once. This chain connects TRBV18 to TRBJ1-3, with 12 bases fitting TRBD1. Per the germline V gene, CDR1 is KGHSH and CDR2 is LQKENI. The CDR3 covers 16 residues. The junction had 2 bases not matched to a gene; V was cut back by 3 bases and J by 2 bases. This CDR3 is CASSPGTGGTGNTIYF. The CDR3 bases are TGTGCCAGCTCACCTGGGACAGGGGGCACTGGAAACACCATATATTTT.

The chain combines TRBV19 with TRBJ2-1, with D possibly being TRBD2 (6 bases). Germline CDR1 LNHDA, CDR2 SQIVND (reference sequence). The V end lost 3 bases, the J end lost 9 bases, and 12 bases lay between the germline ends. The CDR3 runs 13 residues. As DNA, the CDR3 is TGTGCCAGTAGTATTCCGGGAGAGATTGAGCAGTTCTTC. Its protein is CASSIPGEIEQFF. The whole variable domain, filled in from reference TRBV19 and TRBJ2-1, reads DGGITQSPKYLFRKEGQNVTLSCEQNLNHDAMYWYRQDPGQGLRLIYYSQIVNDFQKGDIAEGYSVSREKKESFPLTVTSAQKNPTAFYLCASSIPGEIEQFFGPGTRLTVL.

The chain couples TRBV30 to TRBJ1-5; a weak D match, TRBD1 (6 bases). CDR1 GTSNPN and CDR2 SVGIG come from the germline V gene (reference sequence). This CDR3 has 14 residues. The V end was cut by 0 bases, the J end by 6 bases, with 12 bases between. Here the CDR3 reads CAWSVQGMGQPQHF. The CDR3 nucleotides read TGTGCCTGGAGTGTCCAGGGGATGGGTCAGCCCCAGCATTTT.

There are a few counts of this clone. This rearrangement joins TRBV7-3 to TRBJ2-7, with 13 positions matching TRBD2. CDR1 is SGHTA and CDR2 is FQGTGA in the germline V gene. The CDR3 extends over 16 amino acids. With V trimmed by 5 bases and J by 5 bases, 9 bases remained unmatched. CDR3 nucleotide sequence: TGTGCCAGCAGCCCGTCACTAGCGGGAGGGTATGACGAGCAGTACTTC. Protein product: CASSPSLAGGYDEQYF. Filled out from reference TRBV7-3 and TRBJ2-7, the complete variable domain reads GAGVSQTPSNKVTEKGKYVELRCDPISGHTALYWYRQSLGQGPEFLIYFQGTGAADDSGLPNDRFFAVRPEGSVSTLKIQRTERGDSAVYLCASSPSLAGGYDEQYFGPGTRLTVT.

J is TRBJ2-7 and V is TRBV3-1 (or the pseudogene TRBV3-2); 12 bases align to TRBD2. After removal of 4 bases from V and 0 bases from J, the junction contained 1 base not matched to a gene. Germline V CDR1 and CDR2: LGHDT, YNNKEL (reference sequence). The CDR3 is made up of 15 amino acids. This chain's CDR3 is CASSLGLAGSYEQYF. CDR3 nucleotides: TGTGCCAGCAGCCTGGGACTAGCGGGCTCCTACGAGCAGTACTTC.

The chain is built from TRBV18 and TRBJ2-7; D may correspond to TRBD1 or TRBD2 (6 bases each). V lost 2 bases and J 7 bases, leaving 12 bases between the germline ends. CDR3 size: 13 residues. From germline, CDR1 is KGHSH and CDR2 LQKENI. Written as DNA, the CDR3 is TGTGCCAGCTCACCAAACAGGGACTCTGAGCAGTACTTC. This gives the protein CASSPNRDSEQYF.

The chain combines TRBV6-5 with TRBJ2-1; tentative D call: TRBD2 (5 bases). The length of the CDR3 is 15 residues. The V and J ends lost 2 bases and 7 bases respectively, with 15 bases between them. Germline V gene data show CDR1 as MNHEY and CDR2 as SVGAGI. CDR3 protein: CASSYGSGNRNEQFF. In nucleotides, the CDR3 is TGTGCCAGCAGTTACGGGTCGGGAAATCGGAATGAGCAGTTCTTC.